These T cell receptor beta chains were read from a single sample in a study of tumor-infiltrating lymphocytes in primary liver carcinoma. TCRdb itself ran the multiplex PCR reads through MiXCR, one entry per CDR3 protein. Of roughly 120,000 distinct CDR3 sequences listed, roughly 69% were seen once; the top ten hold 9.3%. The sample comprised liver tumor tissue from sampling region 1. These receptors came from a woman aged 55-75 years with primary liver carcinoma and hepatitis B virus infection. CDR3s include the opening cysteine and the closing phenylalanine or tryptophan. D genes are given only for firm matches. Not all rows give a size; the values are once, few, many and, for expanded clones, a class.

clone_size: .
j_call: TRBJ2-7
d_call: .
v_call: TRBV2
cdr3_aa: CTSNIKGPYEQYF
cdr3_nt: TGTACCAGCAACATTAAAGGCCCCTACGAGCAGTACTTC

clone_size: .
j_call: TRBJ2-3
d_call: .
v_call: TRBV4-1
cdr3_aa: CASSQEFLIDTQYF
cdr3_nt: TGCGCCAGCAGCCAAGAATTTTTGATAGATACACAGTATTTT

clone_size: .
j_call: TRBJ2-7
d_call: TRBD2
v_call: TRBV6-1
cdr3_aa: CAGCERAPSGRVTEQYF
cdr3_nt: TGTGCCGGCTGTGAAAGAGCTCCTAGCGGGAGGGTTACCGAGCAGTACTTC

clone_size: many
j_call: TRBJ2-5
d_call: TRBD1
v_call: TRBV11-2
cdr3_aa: CASSIRGLETQYF
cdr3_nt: TGTGCCAGCAGCATAAGGGGGCTGGAGACCCAGTACTTC

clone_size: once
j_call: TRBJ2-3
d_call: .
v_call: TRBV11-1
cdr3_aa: CASSLGTGHTDTQYF
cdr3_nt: TGCGCCAGCAGCTTGGGGACGGGACACACAGATACACAGTATTTT

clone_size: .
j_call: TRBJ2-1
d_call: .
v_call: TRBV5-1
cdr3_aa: CASKKGTGYKEQFF
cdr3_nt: TGCGCCAGCAAGAAGGGGACTGGTTACAAAGAGCAGTTCTTC

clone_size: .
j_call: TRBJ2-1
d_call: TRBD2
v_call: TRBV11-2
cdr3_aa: CVISRRLAGGPGDEQFF
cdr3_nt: TGTGTCATCAGCAGGAGACTAGCGGGAGGGCCGGGGGATGAACAGTTCTTC

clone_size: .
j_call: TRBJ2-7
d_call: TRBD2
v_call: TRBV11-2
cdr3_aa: CASSQGLTGGRAYEQHF
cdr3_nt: TGTGCCAGCAGCCAAGGACTAACGGGAGGGCGAGCCTACGAGCAGCACTTC

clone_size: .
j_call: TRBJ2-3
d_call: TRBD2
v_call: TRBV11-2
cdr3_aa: CARSPHREADTQYF
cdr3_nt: TGTGCCAGGAGCCCCCACCGGGAGGCGGATACGCAGTATTTT

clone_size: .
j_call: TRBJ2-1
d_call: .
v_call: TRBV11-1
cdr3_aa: CASSLGPAALRSYNEQFF
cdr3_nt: TGTGCCAGCAGCTTAGGTCCAGCGGCATTACGCTCCTACAATGAGCAGTTCTTC

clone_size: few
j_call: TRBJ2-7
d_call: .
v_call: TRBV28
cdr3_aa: CASSLANYEQYF
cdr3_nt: TGTGCCAGCAGTTTAGCGAACTACGAGCAGTACTTC

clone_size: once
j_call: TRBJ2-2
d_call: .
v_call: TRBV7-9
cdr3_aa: CAISPARVSGELFF
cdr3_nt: TGTGCCATCAGCCCCGCCCGGGTATCCGGGGAGCTGTTTTTT

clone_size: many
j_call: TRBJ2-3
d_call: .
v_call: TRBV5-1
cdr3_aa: CASSLERLVLGTQYF
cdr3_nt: TGCGCCAGCAGCTTGGAGCGCCTAGTTTTGGGCACGCAGTATTTT

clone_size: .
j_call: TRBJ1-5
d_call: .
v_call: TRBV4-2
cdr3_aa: CASSQVKGGFQHQHF
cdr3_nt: TGTGCCAGCAGTCAAGTAAAGGGGGGGTTTCAACACCAGCATTTT

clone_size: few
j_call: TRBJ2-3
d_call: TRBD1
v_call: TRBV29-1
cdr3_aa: CSVEERDRGCTDTQYF
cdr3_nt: TGCAGCGTTGAAGAAAGGGACAGGGGTTGCACAGATACGCAGTATTTT

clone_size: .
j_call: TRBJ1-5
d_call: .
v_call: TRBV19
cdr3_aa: CACSILGRTNQPQHF
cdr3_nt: TGTGCCTGTAGTATTTTGGGAAGGACTAATCAGCCCCAGCATTTT

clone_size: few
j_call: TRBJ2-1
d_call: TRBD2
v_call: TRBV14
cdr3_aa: CASSRGGSGKSYNEQFF
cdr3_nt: TGTGCCAGCAGCCGAGGGGGTAGCGGGAAATCCTACAATGAGCAGTTCTTC

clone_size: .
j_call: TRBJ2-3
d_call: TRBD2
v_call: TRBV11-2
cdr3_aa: CTSSLVTGLTDTQYF
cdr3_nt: TGTACCAGCAGCTTAGTCACGGGACTAACAGATACTCAGTATTTT

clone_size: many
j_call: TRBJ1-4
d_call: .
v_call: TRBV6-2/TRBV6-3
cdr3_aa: CASSYPDGRQQNEKLFF
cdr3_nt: TGTGCCAGCAGTTACCCCGATGGGCGACAGCAAAATGAAAAACTGTTTTTT

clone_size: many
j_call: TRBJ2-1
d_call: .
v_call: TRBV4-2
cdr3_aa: CASSRDSGYEQFF
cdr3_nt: TGTGCCAGCAGCCGGGATAGCGGCTATGAGCAGTTCTTC

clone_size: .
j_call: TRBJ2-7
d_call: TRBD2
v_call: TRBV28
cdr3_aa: CAIPAGTSGSHEQYF
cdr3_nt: TGTGCCATTCCCGCCGGGACTAGCGGGAGTCACGAGCAGTACTTC

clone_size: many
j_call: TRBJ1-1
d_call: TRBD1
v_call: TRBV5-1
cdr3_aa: CASSSDRGPVNTEAFF
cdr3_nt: TGCGCCAGCAGCTCCGACAGGGGCCCCGTTAACACTGAAGCTTTCTTT

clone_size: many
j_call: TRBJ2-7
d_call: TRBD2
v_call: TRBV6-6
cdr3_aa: CASSPRRLAGPLDEQYF
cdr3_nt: TGTGCCAGCTCCCCACGACGACTAGCGGGACCCCTGGACGAGCAGTACTTC

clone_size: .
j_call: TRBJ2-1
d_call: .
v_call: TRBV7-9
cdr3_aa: CASSLDTSHLNEQFF
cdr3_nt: TGTGCCAGCAGCTTAGATACTAGCCACCTCAATGAGCAGTTCTTC

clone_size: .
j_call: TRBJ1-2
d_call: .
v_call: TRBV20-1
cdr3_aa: CSARFRQDYGYTF
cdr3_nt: TGCAGTGCTAGATTTCGACAGGACTATGGCTACACCTTC

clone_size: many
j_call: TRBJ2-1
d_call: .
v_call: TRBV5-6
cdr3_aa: CASSLEIGLLWNEQFF
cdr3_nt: TGTGCCAGCAGCTTGGAGATTGGTCTGCTTTGGAATGAGCAGTTCTTC

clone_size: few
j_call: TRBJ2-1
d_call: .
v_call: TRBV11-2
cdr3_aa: CASSIHLGLLDRNEQFF
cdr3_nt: TGTGCCAGCAGCATTCACTTGGGACTCCTTGATAGGAATGAGCAGTTCTTC

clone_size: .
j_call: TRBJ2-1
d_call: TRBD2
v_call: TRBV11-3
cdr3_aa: CASSLGQRGRAGYNEQFF
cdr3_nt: TGTGCCAGCAGCTTAGGTCAACGCGGGAGGGCCGGTTACAATGAGCAGTTCTTC

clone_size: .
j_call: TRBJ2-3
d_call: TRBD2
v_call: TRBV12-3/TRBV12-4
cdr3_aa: CTSRQLAGGPDTQYF
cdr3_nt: TGTACCAGCAGGCAACTAGCGGGAGGGCCGGATACGCAGTATTTT

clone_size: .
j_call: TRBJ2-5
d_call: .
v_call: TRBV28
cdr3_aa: CDSSRTWVETQYF
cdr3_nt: TGTGACAGCAGCCGGACATGGGTAGAGACCCAGTACTTC

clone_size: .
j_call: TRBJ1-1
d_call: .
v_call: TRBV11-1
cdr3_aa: CASSLLADAEAFF
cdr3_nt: TGTGCCAGCAGTTTACTGGCCGACGCTGAAGCTTTCTTT

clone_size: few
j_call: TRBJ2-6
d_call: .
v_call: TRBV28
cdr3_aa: CASSSPLTASGANVLTF
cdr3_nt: TGTGCCAGCAGTTCCCCCCTGACCGCCTCTGGGGCCAACGTCCTGACTTTC

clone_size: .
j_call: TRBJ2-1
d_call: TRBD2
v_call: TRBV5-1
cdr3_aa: CASSSGLAEAEQFF
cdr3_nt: TGCGCCAGCAGCTCCGGACTAGCGGAAGCTGAGCAGTTCTTC

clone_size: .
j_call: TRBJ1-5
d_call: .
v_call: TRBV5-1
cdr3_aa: CASSFAGGDQPQHF
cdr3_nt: TGCGCCAGCAGCTTTGCGGGGGGCGATCAGCCCCAGCATTTT

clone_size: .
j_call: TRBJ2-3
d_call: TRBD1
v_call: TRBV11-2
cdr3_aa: CASSPGQGTEGADTQYF
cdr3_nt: TGTGCCAGCAGCCCGGGACAGGGGACTGAAGGGGCAGATACGCAGTATTTT

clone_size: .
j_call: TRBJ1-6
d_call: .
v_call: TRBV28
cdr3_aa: CASSSRGRGSCNSPLHF
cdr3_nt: TGTGCCAGCAGCTCTCGCGGTCGAGGCTCCTGTAATTCACCCCTCCACTTC

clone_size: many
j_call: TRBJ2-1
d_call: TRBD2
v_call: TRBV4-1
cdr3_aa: CASSLRLAGVGNEQFF
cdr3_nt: TGCGCCAGCAGCCTTCGACTAGCGGGGGTCGGCAATGAGCAGTTCTTC

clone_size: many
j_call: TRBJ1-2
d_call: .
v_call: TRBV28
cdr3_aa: CASSFGGNLYGYTF
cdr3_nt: TGTGCCAGCAGTTTCGGGGGCAATCTCTATGGCTACACCTTC

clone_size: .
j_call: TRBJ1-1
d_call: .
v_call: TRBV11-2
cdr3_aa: CVSSRNRQLSNTEAFF
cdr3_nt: TGTGTCAGCAGCCGTAACAGACAGCTCTCGAACACTGAAGCTTTCTTT

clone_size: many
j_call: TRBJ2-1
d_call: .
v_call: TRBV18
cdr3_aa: CASSSGRGTDEQFF
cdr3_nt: TGTGCCAGCTCATCCGGACGTGGCACCGATGAGCAGTTCTTC